This entry is about one T cell receptor (beta chain). These data are taken from a study of technical replicates of blood from four donors. Trimming took off 3 bases at V and 10 bases at J, with 15 bases between the two ends. CDR1 MNHEY and CDR2 SVGAGI come from the germline V gene. The CDR3 has 14 residues. Assay: immunoSEQ multiplex PCR; the TCRdb copy retains only in-frame clones and omits some. The sample consists of tens of thousands of clones, about 92% of them appearing once. Sequenced: T cells isolated from PBMCs. This clonotype was obtained from a human donor in good health. The rearrangement uses TRBV6-5 and TRBJ1-4; D uncertain. CDR3 coding DNA: TGTGCCAGCAGTTATGTCGGCGGGGAGCGAAAACTGTTTTTT. Translation: CASSYVGGERKLFF.